Ten or more counts support the clone carrying this T cell receptor beta chain. This entry comes from a study of T cells in Graves' hyperthyroidism and ophthalmopathy. Study details: Once the initial diagnosis was made, peripheral blood was obtained before any treatment.

The V segment lost 6 bases and the J segment 2 bases; nucleotides outside the gene matches: 7. The CDR3 sequence is 14 residues long. Per the germline V gene, CDR1 is DFQATT and CDR2 is SNEGSKA (reference sequence). Amplification of TCR beta CDR3 regions was performed using RNA transcripts as template. During a first-round RT-PCR of the TCR CDR3, the HTBI primer set was used. TCRdb re-derived calls from the multiplex PCR reads in MiXCR, one entry per CDR3 protein. Counted here are 350,000 to 400,000 distinct CDR3 sequences, around a sixth occurring once; the ten biggest clones make up about 38%. Each person with ophthalmopathy scored at least 3 on the Clinical Activity Score, reached NOSPECS grade 4 or higher, and had been ill under 3 months. The study left out patients who had uncontrolled infection, other autoimmune disease, pregnancy or lactation.

The sample taken for sequencing was blood. The rearrangement joins TRBV20-1 to TRBJ2-1, with TRBD1 matching over 7 bases. This receptor was identified in a man aged 18 to 30 with Graves' ophthalmopathy. As DNA, the CDR3 is TGCAGTGCAAATACAGGGGATCCCTACAATGAGCAGTTCTTC. It yields the protein CSANTGDPYNEQFF.